This T cell receptor (beta chain) was documented in a study of vaccination effects on CD4 cells after COVID-19. A note on this clone: Its target is unknown.

Isolation of CD4+ T cells took place after less than 12 days of culture. Data came from immunoSEQ multiplex PCR; TCRdb stores just in-frame clones and leaves some out. The sample yields approximately 47,000 clones, approximately 80% seen once. In germline, CDR1 is SGHNT, CDR2 YYREEE (reference sequence). Trimming cost V 0 bases and J 0 bases, with 12 bases left between them. This CDR3 comprises 16 residues. The chain combines TRBV5-4 with TRBJ2-5; D is undetermined. The source was CD4+ T cells from PBMCs cultured without peptide, collected before COVID-19 vaccination. The TCR was taken from a human donor who had a prior SARS-CoV-2 infection. CDR3 DNA sequence: TGTGCCAGCAGCTTGGCGTCAGCTAGATACCAAGAGACCCAGTACTTC. Amino acid sequence: CASSLASARYQETQYF. The full variable domain, rest sourced from reference TRBV5-4 and TRBJ2-5, is ETGVTQSPTHLIKTRGQQVTLRCSSQSGHNTVSWYQQALGQGPQFIFQYYREEENGRGNFPPRFSGLQFPNYSSELNVNALELDDSALYLCASSLASARYQETQYFGPGTRLLVL.